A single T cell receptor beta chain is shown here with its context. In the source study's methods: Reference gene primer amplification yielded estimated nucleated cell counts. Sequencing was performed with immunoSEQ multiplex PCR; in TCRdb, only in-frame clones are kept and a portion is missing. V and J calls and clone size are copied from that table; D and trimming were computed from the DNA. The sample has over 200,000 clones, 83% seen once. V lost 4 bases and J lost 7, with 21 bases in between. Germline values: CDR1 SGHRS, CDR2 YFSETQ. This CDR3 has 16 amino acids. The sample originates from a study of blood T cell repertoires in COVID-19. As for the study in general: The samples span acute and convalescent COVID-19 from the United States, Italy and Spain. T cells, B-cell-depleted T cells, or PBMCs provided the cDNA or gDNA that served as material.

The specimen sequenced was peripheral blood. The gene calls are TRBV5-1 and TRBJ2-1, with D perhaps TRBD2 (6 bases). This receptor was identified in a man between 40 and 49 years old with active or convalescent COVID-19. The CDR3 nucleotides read TGCGCCAGCAGCGCCTCCGGGACTCAACCTGAGAATGAGCAGTTCTTC. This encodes CASSASGTQPENEQFF.